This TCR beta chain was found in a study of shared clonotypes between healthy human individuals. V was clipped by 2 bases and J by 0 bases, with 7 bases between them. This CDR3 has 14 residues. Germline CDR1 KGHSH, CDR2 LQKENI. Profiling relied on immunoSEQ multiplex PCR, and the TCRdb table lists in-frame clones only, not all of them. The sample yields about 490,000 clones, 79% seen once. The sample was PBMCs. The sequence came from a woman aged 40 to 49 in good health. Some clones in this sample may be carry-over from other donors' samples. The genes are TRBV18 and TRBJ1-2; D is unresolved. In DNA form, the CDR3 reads TGTGCCAGCTCACCAGAGGTAGCTAACTATGGCTACACCTTC. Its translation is CASSPEVANYGYTF.